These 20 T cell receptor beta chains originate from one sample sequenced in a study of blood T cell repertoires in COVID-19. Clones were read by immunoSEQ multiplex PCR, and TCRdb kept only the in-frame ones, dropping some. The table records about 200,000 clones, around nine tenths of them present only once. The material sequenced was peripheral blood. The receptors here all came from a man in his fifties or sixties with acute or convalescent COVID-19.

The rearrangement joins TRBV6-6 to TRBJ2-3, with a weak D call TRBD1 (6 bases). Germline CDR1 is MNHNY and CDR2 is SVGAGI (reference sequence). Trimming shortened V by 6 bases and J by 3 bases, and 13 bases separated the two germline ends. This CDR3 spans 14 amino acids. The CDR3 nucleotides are TGTGCCAGCAGCCTAACAGGGACGACAGATACGCAGTATTTT. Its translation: CASSLTGTTDTQYF.

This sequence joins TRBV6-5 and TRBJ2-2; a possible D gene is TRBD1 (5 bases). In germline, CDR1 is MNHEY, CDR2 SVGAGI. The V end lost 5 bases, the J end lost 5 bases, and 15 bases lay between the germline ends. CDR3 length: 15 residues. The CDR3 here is CASSIRRGGTGELFF. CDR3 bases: TGTGCCAGCAGTATCCGTAGGGGTGGGACCGGGGAGCTGTTTTTT.

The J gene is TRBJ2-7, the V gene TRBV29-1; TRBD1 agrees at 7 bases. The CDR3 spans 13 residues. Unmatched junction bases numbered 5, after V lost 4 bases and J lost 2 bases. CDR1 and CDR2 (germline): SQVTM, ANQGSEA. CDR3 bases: TGCAGCGTTGCGGGGACAGTAACCTACGAGCAGTACTTC. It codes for CSVAGTVTYEQYF.

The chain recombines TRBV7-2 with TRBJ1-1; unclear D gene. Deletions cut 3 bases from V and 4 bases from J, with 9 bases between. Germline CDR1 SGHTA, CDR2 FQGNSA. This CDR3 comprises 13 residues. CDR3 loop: CASSFGRSTEAFF. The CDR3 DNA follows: TGTGCCAGCAGCTTCGGCAGGTCCACTGAAGCTTTCTTT.

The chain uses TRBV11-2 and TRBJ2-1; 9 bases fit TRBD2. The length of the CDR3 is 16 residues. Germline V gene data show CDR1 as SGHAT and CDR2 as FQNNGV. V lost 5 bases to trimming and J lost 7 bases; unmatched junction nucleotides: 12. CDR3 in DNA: TGTGCCAGCAGCCCCGGCGGGCTAGCGGGGCGGAATGAGCAGTTCTTC. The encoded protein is CASSPGGLAGRNEQFF.

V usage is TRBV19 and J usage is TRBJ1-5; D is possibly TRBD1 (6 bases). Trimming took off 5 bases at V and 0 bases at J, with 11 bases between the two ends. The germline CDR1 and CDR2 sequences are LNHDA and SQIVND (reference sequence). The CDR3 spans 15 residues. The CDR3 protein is CASSPGQNSNQPQHF. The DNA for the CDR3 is TGTGCCAGTAGTCCTGGACAGAATAGCAATCAGCCCCAGCATTTT.

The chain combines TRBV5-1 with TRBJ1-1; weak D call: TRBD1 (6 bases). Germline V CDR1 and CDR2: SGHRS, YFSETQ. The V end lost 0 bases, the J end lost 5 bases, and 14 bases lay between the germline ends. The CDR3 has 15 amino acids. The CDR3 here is CASSLGGTGLTEAFF. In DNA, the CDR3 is TGCGCCAGCAGCTTGGGGGGAACAGGGCTTACTGAAGCTTTCTTT.

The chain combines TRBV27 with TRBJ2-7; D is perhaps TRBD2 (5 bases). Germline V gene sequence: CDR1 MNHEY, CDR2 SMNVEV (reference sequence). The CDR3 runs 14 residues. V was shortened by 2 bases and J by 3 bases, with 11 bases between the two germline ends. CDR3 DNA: TGTGCCAGCAGTTTAATCAGTGGGAGCTACGAGCAGTACTTC. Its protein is CASSLISGSYEQYF.

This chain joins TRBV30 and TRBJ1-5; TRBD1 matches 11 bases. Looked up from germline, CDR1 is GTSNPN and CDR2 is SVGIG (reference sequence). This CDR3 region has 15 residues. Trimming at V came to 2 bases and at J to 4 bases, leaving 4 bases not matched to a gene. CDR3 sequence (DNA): TGTGCCTGGAGTCTTGGGACAGGGGGAAATCAGCCCCAGCATTTT. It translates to CAWSLGTGGNQPQHF. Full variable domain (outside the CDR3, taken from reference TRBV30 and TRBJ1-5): SQTIHQWPATLVQPVGSPLSLECTVEGTSNPNLYWYRQAAGRGLQLLFYSVGIGQISSEVPQNLSASRPQDRQFILSSKKLLLSDSGFYLCAWSLGTGGNQPQHFGDGTRLSIL.

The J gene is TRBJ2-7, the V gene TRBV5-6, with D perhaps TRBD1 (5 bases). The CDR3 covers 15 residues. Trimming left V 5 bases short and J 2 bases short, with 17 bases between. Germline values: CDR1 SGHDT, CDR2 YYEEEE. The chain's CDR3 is CASRRPGSPAYEQYF. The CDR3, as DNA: TGTGCCAGCAGAAGACCAGGGTCGCCTGCCTACGAGCAGTACTTC.

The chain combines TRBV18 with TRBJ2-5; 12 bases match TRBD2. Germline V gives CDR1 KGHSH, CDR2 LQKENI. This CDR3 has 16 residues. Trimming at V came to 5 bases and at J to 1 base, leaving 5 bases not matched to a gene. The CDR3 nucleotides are TGTGCCAGCTCAACCGGGACTAGCGGGTCCCAAGAGACCCAGTACTTC. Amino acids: CASSTGTSGSQETQYF.

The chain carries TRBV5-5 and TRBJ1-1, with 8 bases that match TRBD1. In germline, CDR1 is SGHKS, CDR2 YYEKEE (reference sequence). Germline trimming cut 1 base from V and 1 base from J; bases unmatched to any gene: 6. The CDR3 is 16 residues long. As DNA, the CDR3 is TGTGCCAGCAGCTTGCCCCCGACAGGGGCGAACACTGAAGCTTTCTTT. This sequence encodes CASSLPPTGANTEAFF.

CDR3 sequence: CASSLQRQTEQFF. The CDR3 nucleotides read TGTGCCAGCAGCTTACAAAGGCAGACAGAGCAGTTCTTC. V gene TRBV7-3 combines with J gene TRBJ2-1; no reliable D call. The V gene's germline CDR1 is SGHTA and CDR2 FQGTGA. V lost 2 bases and J 10 bases, leaving 12 bases between the germline ends. CDR3 length: 13 residues.

The CDR3 region is CSVNTGTGGAGNTEAFF. Written as DNA, the CDR3 is TGCAGCGTTAACACCGGGACAGGGGGCGCTGGGAACACTGAAGCTTTCTTT. The chain couples TRBV29-1 to TRBJ1-1, with 12 bases identical to TRBD1. The ends lost 5 bases at V and 1 base at J; junction bases unmatched: 11. Germline CDR1 and CDR2: SQVTM and ANQGSEA. The CDR3 has 17 amino acids.

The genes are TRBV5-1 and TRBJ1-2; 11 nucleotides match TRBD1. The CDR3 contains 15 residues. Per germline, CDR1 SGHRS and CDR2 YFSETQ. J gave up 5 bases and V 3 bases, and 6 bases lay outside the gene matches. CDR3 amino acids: CASSSRDRGNYGYTF. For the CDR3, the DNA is TGCGCCAGCAGCTCCCGGGACAGGGGGAATTATGGCTACACCTTC.

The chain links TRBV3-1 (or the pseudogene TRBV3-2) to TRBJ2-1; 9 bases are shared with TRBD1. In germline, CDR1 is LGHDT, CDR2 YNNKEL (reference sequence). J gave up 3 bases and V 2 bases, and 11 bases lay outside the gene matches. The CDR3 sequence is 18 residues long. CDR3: CASSQLTIPGQGYNEQFF. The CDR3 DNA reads TGTGCCAGCAGCCAACTAACAATCCCGGGACAGGGCTACAATGAGCAGTTCTTC.

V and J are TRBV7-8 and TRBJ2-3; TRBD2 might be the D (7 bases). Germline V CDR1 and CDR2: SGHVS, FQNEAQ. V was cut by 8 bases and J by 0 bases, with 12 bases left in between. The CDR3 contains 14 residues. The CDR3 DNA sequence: TGTGCCAGCGCCCGGGGGGCCAGCACAGATACGCAGTATTTT. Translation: CASARGASTDTQYF.

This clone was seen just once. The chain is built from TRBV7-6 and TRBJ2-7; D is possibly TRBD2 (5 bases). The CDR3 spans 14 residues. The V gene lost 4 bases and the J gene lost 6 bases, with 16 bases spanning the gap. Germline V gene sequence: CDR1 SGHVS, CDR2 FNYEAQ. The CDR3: CASSSTRAAGEQYF. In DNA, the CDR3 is TGTGCCAGCAGCTCCACTAGGGCCGCGGGCGAGCAGTACTTC.

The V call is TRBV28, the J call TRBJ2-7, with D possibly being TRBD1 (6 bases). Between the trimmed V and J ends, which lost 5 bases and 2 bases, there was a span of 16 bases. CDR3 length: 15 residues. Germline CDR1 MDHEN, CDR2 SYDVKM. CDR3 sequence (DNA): TGTGCCAGCAGTCCCGGGCTGGGGGCTGCCTACGAGCAGTACTTC. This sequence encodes CASSPGLGAAYEQYF.

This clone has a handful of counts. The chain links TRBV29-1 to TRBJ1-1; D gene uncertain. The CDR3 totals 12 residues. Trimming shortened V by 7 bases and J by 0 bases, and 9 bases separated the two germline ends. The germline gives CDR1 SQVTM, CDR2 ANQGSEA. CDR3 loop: CSAHELNTEAFF. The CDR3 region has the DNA TGCAGCGCCCACGAGTTGAACACTGAAGCTTTCTTT. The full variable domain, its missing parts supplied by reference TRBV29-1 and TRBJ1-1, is SAVISQKPSRDICQRGTSLTIQCQVDSQVTMMFWYRQQPGQSLTLIATANQGSEATYESGFVIDKFPISRPNLTFSTLTVSNMSPEDSSIYLCSAHELNTEAFFGQGTRLTVV.